This is a list of T cell receptor beta chains from one sample in a study of spatial heterogeneity in lung cancer. TCRdb processed the 5' RACE reads anew with MiXCR; each CDR3 protein has one entry. The repertoire holds approximately 100,000 distinct CDR3 sequences, with 19% as singletons. The sequenced sample was PBMCs, obtained at follow-up. These receptors were obtained from a male donor with early-stage non-small cell lung cancer. The CDR3 runs from the conserved cysteine through the conserved F or W. A D gene is named only where the DNA matches it firmly. Clone size is shown for a subset of rows, as once, few, many or a class of expanded clone.

TRBV24-1	NA	NA	TRBJ1-2	CATSGKGTDGYTF	TGTGCCACCAGTGGTAAGGGGACCGATGGCTACACCTTC
TRBV24-1	NA	NA	TRBJ2-1	CATSRVTGGNEQFF	TGTGCCACCAGTCGGGTGACAGGTGGGAATGAGCAGTTCTTC
TRBV24-1	TRBD2	once	TRBJ2-3	CATSDPNPLAGGKDTQYF	TGTGCCACCAGTGACCCTAACCCCCTAGCGGGAGGTAAAGATACGCAGTATTTT
TRBV4-3	NA	many	TRBJ2-2	CASSPSGGIGVAGELFF	TGCGCCAGCAGCCCATCCGGAGGTATTGGTGTGGCCGGGGAGCTGTTTTTT
TRBV6-6	NA	NA	TRBJ1-5	CASSYSTYQPQHF	TGTGCCAGCAGTTACTCGACCTATCAGCCCCAGCATTTT
TRBV29-1	NA	NA	TRBJ2-1	CSGEGRGNEQFF	TGCAGCGGGGAAGGCAGGGGCAATGAGCAGTTCTTC
TRBV7-9	NA	NA	TRBJ2-2	CARQGDGTGELFF	TGTGCCAGGCAGGGCGATGGCACCGGGGAGCTGTTTTTT
TRBV29-1	NA	many	TRBJ2-7	CSVVDLGKDEQYF	TGCAGCGTTGTGGATCTGGGAAAAGACGAGCAGTACTTC
TRBV20-1	NA	NA	TRBJ2-5	CSAGIQGLETQYF	TGCAGTGCGGGGATCCAAGGTCTTGAGACCCAGTACTTC
TRBV25-1	TRBD1	NA	TRBJ2-7	CASSEYPGAGGSYEQYF	TGTGCCAGCAGTGAATACCCCGGGGCAGGGGGCTCCTACGAGCAGTACTTC
TRBV3-1	NA	NA	TRBJ1-2	CASSQNRNYGYTF	TGTGCCAGCAGCCAAAACAGGAATTATGGCTACACCTTC
TRBV3-2	NA	NA	TRBJ1-2	CASSQQLRAVNYGYTF	TGTGCCAGCAGCCAACAACTTAGGGCGGTCAACTATGGCTACACCTTC
TRBV7-2	TRBD1	NA	TRBJ2-4	CASSARTGLGLDIQYF	TGTGCCAGCAGCGCCAGGACAGGGCTGGGGTTGGACATTCAGTACTTC
TRBV6-2/TRBV6-3	NA	few	TRBJ1-1	CASSYGLQGNTEAFF	TGTGCCAGCAGTTACGGATTACAGGGGAACACTGAAGCTTTCTTT
TRBV24-1	NA	NA	TRBJ1-5	CATSDPRVNQPQHF	TGTGCCACCAGTGACCCCAGGGTAAATCAGCCCCAGCATTTT
TRBV3-1	NA	NA	TRBJ1-6	CASSQVGRRNSPLHF	TGTGCCAGCAGCCAAGTAGGGCGGCGAAATTCACCCCTCCACTTT
TRBV4-1	NA	NA	TRBJ1-1	CASSLQTGVMNTEAFF	TGCGCCAGCAGCCTTCAAACGGGGGTCATGAACACTGAAGCTTTCTTT
TRBV6-5	TRBD1	many	TRBJ2-3	CASSYSQGSTDTQYF	TGTGCCAGCAGTTATTCACAGGGGAGCACAGATACGCAGTATTTT
TRBV27	NA	NA	TRBJ2-2	CASSSNSGKVAGELFF	TGTGCCAGCAGTTCCAACAGTGGGAAGGTAGCCGGGGAGCTGTTTTTT
TRBV24-1	NA	NA	TRBJ2-2	CATSDSLTRDTGELFF	TGTGCCACCAGTGATTCACTAACTCGGGACACCGGGGAGCTGTTTTTT
TRBV5-5	NA	medium-sized	TRBJ1-5	CASSADVHQPQHF	TGTGCCAGTTCCGCGGACGTACATCAGCCCCAGCATTTT
TRBV30	NA	few	TRBJ1-1	CAWSVSGMNTEAFF	TGTGCCTGGAGTGTATCAGGGATGAACACTGAAGCTTTCTTT
TRBV7-2	NA	NA	TRBJ2-5	CASSAVRETQYF	TGTGCCAGCAGCGCAGTTAGAGAGACCCAGTACTTC
TRBV4-3	NA	NA	TRBJ2-3	CASSLYAERDTQYF	TGCGCCAGCAGCCTGTACGCGGAGAGAGATACGCAGTATTTT
TRBV19	TRBD1	NA	TRBJ2-2	CASKEDRGHTGELFF	TGTGCCAGTAAAGAGGACAGGGGACACACCGGGGAGCTGTTTTTT
TRBV4-3	NA	few	TRBJ1-2	CASSQGFGSGYTF	TGCGCCAGCAGCCAAGGCTTCGGGAGCGGCTACACCTTC
TRBV4-1	NA	few	TRBJ1-6	CASSPGRTSNKNDSPLHF	TGCGCCAGCAGCCCGGGACGCACTTCTAACAAGAACGATTCACCCCTCCACTTT
TRBV24-1	NA	NA	TRBJ2-5	CATSEGVEETQYF	TGTGCCACCAGTGAAGGAGTGGAGGAGACCCAGTACTTC
TRBV12-3/TRBV12-4	TRBD1	NA	TRBJ2-1	CASNQFWGQGNGEQFF	TGTGCCAGCAACCAGTTTTGGGGACAGGGTAACGGTGAGCAGTTCTTC
TRBV9	TRBD2	NA	TRBJ2-5	CASSVYGREETQYF	TGTGCCAGCAGCGTATACGGGAGGGAAGAGACCCAGTACTTC
TRBV6-1	NA	NA	TRBJ2-7	CASSVKGSYEQYF	TGTGCCAGCAGTGTCAAGGGGTCCTACGAGCAGTACTTC
TRBV7-6	NA	NA	TRBJ2-2	CASSLGTLTGELFF	TGTGCCAGCAGCTTAGGAACATTGACCGGGGAGCTGTTTTTT
TRBV2	NA	many	TRBJ2-1	CASSEGTTNYNEQFF	TGTGCCAGCAGTGAGGGGACAACCAACTACAATGAGCAGTTCTTC
TRBV12-3/TRBV12-4	TRBD2	NA	TRBJ2-5	CASSLGAGGQETQYF	TGTGCCAGCAGTCTGGGCGCGGGAGGCCAAGAGACCCAGTACTTC
TRBV6-6	TRBD1	many	TRBJ2-1	CATKGQQISYNEQFF	TGTGCCACCAAGGGACAGCAGATCTCCTACAATGAGCAGTTCTTC
TRBV18	TRBD2	few	TRBJ2-5	CASSPLAGTLQETQYF	TGTGCCAGCTCACCACTAGCGGGGACCCTCCAAGAGACCCAGTACTTC
TRBV5-5	NA	NA	TRBJ1-3	CASSLGTSGNTIYF	TGTGCCAGCAGCTTGGGTACCTCTGGAAACACCATATATTTT
TRBV21-1	NA	NA	TRBJ2-2	CASSKRKDNSNTGELFF	TGTGCCAGCAGCAAGCGGAAGGACAACTCGAACACCGGGGAGCTGTTTTTT
TRBV24-1	TRBD1	few	TRBJ2-3	CATSPGQGPTDTQYF	TGTGCCACCAGCCCGGGACAGGGACCCACAGATACGCAGTATTTT
TRBV23-1	TRBD1	few	TRBJ2-2	CASSQSFFWWDRQAGELFF	TGCGCCAGCAGTCAATCGTTTTTCTGGTGGGACAGACAAGCCGGGGAGCTGTTTTTT
TRBV20-1	NA	NA	TRBJ1-2	CSATQDGYGYTF	TGCAGTGCTACCCAGGACGGGTATGGCTACACCTTC
TRBV5-4	TRBD2	few	TRBJ2-3	CASSGTSGRRTDTQYF	TGTGCCAGCAGCGGGACTAGCGGGAGGAGGACAGATACGCAGTATTTT
TRBV27	NA	few	TRBJ2-1	CASSIGGYEQFF	TGTGCCAGCAGTATCGGGGGCTATGAGCAGTTCTTC
TRBV5-1	TRBD2	NA	TRBJ2-3	CASSPPLAGTRTDTQYF	TGCGCCAGCAGCCCCCCGTTAGCGGGGACTCGCACAGATACGCAGTATTTT
TRBV29-1	NA	NA	TRBJ2-7	CSVEVHQYSGEQYF	TGCAGCGTTGAAGTGCACCAGTATTCGGGGGAGCAGTACTTC
TRBV29-1	TRBD2	NA	TRBJ2-5	CSAISWGGETQYF	TGCAGCGCAATATCTTGGGGGGGAGAGACCCAGTACTTC
TRBV9	NA	few	TRBJ1-3	CASSRQAPSGNTIYF	TGTGCCAGCAGCAGACAGGCCCCCTCTGGAAACACCATATATTTT
TRBV6-1	NA	few	TRBJ1-2	CASSEEAGDGYTF	TGTGCCAGCAGTGAAGAAGCAGGGGATGGCTACACCTTC
TRBV18	NA	few	TRBJ1-5	CASSPETGLSNQPQHF	TGTGCCAGCTCACCAGAAACAGGTCTTAGCAATCAGCCCCAGCATTTT
TRBV4-3	NA	NA	TRBJ1-1	CASSQDSMNTEAFF	TGCGCCAGCAGCCAAGACAGCATGAACACTGAAGCTTTCTTT